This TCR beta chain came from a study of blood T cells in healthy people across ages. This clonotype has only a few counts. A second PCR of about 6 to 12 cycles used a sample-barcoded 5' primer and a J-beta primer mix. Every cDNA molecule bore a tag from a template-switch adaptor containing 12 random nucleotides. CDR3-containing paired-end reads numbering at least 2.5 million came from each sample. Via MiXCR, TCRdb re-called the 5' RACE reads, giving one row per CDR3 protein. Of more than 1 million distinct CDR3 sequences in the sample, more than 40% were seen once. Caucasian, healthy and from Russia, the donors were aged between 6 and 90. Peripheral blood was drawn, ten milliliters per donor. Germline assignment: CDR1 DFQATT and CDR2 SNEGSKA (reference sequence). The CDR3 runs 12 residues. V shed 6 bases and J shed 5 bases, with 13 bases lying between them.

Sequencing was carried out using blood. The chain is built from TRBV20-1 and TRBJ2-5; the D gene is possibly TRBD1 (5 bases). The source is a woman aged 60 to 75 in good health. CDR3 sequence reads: CSARQGFETQYF. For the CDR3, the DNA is TGCAGTGCGCGTCAGGGTTTCGAGACCCAGTACTTC.